One and the same sample provided the 24 T cell receptor beta chains below, sequenced in a study of T cell responses to AZD1222 COVID-19 vaccine. The data were produced by immunoSEQ multiplex PCR, yet TCRdb's version contains in-frame clones alone and is incomplete. The top ten clones hold roughly 6% of a sample with approximately 180,000 clones, over 80% of them seen once. The source material was peripheral blood, sampled on day 0 of AZD1222 vaccination. The receptors shown here come from an adult in good health.

V is TRBV5-6 and J is TRBJ2-3; possible D gene TRBD1, 6 bases. V was pared by 6 bases and J by 0 bases, with 17 bases between. Per germline, CDR1 SGHDT and CDR2 YYEEEE. The CDR3 covers 16 residues. The CDR3: CASTRAAGVSTDTQYF. The CDR3 DNA is TGTGCCAGCACTCGAGCGGCAGGGGTGAGCACAGATACGCAGTATTTT.

The CDR3 DNA reads as TGTGCCAGCAGAGTTCACACCGAAAGGGGCTACACCTTC. It is translated as CASRVHTERGYTF. The J gene is TRBJ1-2, the V gene TRBV6-5; the D is unclear. The V gene's germline CDR1 is MNHEY and CDR2 SVGAGI. The CDR3 extends over 13 amino acids. Trimming stripped 6 bases from V and 8 bases from J, with 16 bases between.

J is TRBJ2-2 and V is TRBV4-1; 11 bases agree with TRBD2. The CDR3 has 15 residues. Trimming removed 6 bases from V and 6 bases from J; junction bases left unmatched: 6. Germline V gene data show CDR1 as MGHRA and CDR2 as YSYEKL. CDR3 DNA sequence: TGCGCCAGCAGGGGACCGGGACTAGCGGCCGGGGAGCTGTTTTTT. It specifies CASRGPGLAAGELFF.

CDR3 nucleotide sequence: TGCAGCGTTGCTGGACTGGGGAACACTGAAGCTTTCTTT. Its protein is CSVAGLGNTEAFF. The chain has TRBV29-1 and TRBJ1-1; no clear D. With 4 bases removed from V and 1 base from J, the gap between germline ends came to 10 bases. Germline CDR1 SQVTM, CDR2 ANQGSEA. The CDR3 contains 13 residues. The full variable domain, rest sourced from reference TRBV29-1 and TRBJ1-1, is SAVISQKPSRDICQRGTSLTIQCQVDSQVTMMFWYRQQPGQSLTLIATANQGSEATYESGFVIDKFPISRPNLTFSTLTVSNMSPEDSSIYLCSVAGLGNTEAFFGQGTRLTVV.

CDR3 sequence: CASSPRAGRNTIYF. The CDR3 DNA is TGTGCCAGCAGCCCCCGGGCAGGGCGAAACACCATATATTTT. V usage is TRBV13 and J usage is TRBJ1-3, with a tentative D call TRBD1 (5 bases). The CDR3 runs 14 residues. The V gene lost 5 bases and the J gene lost 5 bases, with 13 bases spanning the gap. Per germline, CDR1 PRHDT and CDR2 FYEKMQ (reference sequence).

With regard to this clone: Distinct nucleotide sequences in the sample also encode this CDR3. The chain couples TRBV28 to TRBJ1-4, with TRBD1 identical over 8 bases. CDR3 size: 14 residues. The V gene end was trimmed by 5 bases and the J gene end by 8 bases; junction bases not matched to a gene: 7. Germline CDR1 reads MDHEN; CDR2 reads SYDVKM. CDR3 in amino acids: CASSPDRVGEKLFF. The CDR3 DNA reads as TGTGCCAGCAGTCCGGACAGGGTGGGGGAAAAACTGTTTTTT.

J is TRBJ1-1 and V is TRBV27, with D unresolved. CDR1 and CDR2 (germline): MNHEY, SMNVEV (reference sequence). The CDR3 runs 14 residues. Trimming took off 4 bases at V and 4 bases at J, with 13 bases between the two ends. This chain's CDR3 is CASSSPGLGTEAFF. The CDR3 DNA reads TGTGCCAGCAGTTCCCCCGGACTGGGCACTGAAGCTTTCTTT.

The CDR3 DNA follows: TGTGCCAGCAGCCCCCGGACAGCTTACAATGAGCAGTTCTTC. The encoded protein is CASSPRTAYNEQFF. The rearrangement uses TRBV7-3 and TRBJ2-1; weak D call: TRBD1 (6 bases). The V gene's germline CDR1 is SGHTA and CDR2 FQGTGA. The length of the CDR3 is 14 residues. Trimming left V 5 bases short and J 4 bases short, with 12 bases between. Full variable domain (rest looked up from reference TRBV7-3 and TRBJ2-1): GAGVSQTPSNKVTEKGKYVELRCDPISGHTALYWYRQSLGQGPEFLIYFQGTGAADDSGLPNDRFFAVRPEGSVSTLKIQRTERGDSAVYLCASSPRTAYNEQFFGPGTRLTVL.

CDR3 loop: CASTSSPSGIQETQYF. CDR3 DNA sequence: TGTGCCAGCACCTCATCCCCTAGCGGAATCCAAGAGACCCAGTACTTC. The J gene is TRBJ2-5, the V gene TRBV7-2, with TRBD2 matching over 7 bases. Germline V gene lookup returns CDR1 SGHTA and CDR2 FQGNSA. With V trimmed by 7 bases and J by 1 base, 12 bases remained unmatched. The CDR3 contains 16 residues.

V gene TRBV4-3 combines with J gene TRBJ2-3, with D hard to call. V was pared by 0 bases and J by 1 base, with 14 bases between. Per the germline V gene, CDR1 is LGHNA and CDR2 is YSLEER. The CDR3 is 17 residues long. For the CDR3, the DNA is TGCGCCAGCAGCCAAGATTGGAAAGGCTTCGGCACAGATACGCAGTATTTT. Translated, it gives CASSQDWKGFGTDTQYF.

The chain links TRBV28 to TRBJ1-1; D remains ambiguous. With 7 bases removed from V and 4 bases from J, the gap between germline ends came to 13 bases. Germline V gene lookup returns CDR1 MDHEN and CDR2 SYDVKM. The CDR3 spans 13 residues. This CDR3 reads CASILAPSTEAFF. CDR3 nucleotide sequence: TGTGCCAGCATCCTGGCCCCAAGCACTGAAGCTTTCTTT.

The rearrangement joins TRBV24-1 to TRBJ2-2; no definite D call. Germline V gene lookup returns CDR1 KGHDR and CDR2 SFDVKD. Trimming removed 5 bases from V and 1 base from J, with 7 bases in between. The CDR3 consists of 14 residues. CDR3 protein: CATSGGKNTGELFF. The CDR3 region has the DNA TGTGCCACCAGTGGGGGTAAGAACACCGGGGAGCTGTTTTTT.

J is TRBJ2-2 and V is TRBV10-2; 8 bases align to TRBD2. Germline CDR1 WSHSY, CDR2 SAAADI. Losses at the gene ends were 6 bases for V and 6 bases for J; bases not matched to a gene: 9. The CDR3 consists of 15 residues. CDR3 in amino acids: CASSSSGRGPGELFF. The CDR3 DNA sequence: TGCGCCAGCAGCTCCAGCGGGAGAGGCCCCGGGGAGCTGTTTTTT.

The rearrangement links TRBV4-3 to TRBJ2-2, with 10 bases aligning to TRBD2. The CDR3 loop spans 17 amino acids. V lost 0 bases to trimming and J lost 4 bases; unmatched junction nucleotides: 5. The V gene's germline CDR1 is LGHNA and CDR2 YSLEER. CDR3 amino acids: CASSQETPSGSTGELFF. The CDR3 DNA sequence: TGCGCCAGCAGCCAAGAAACCCCTAGCGGGAGCACCGGGGAGCTGTTTTTT.

The V call is TRBV18, the J call TRBJ2-5; perhaps TRBD2 as D (6 bases). Germline CDR1 KGHSH, CDR2 LQKENI. Trimming pared 3 bases from V and 0 bases from J, leaving 14 bases between. This CDR3 spans 16 amino acids. The CDR3 region is CASSPNSGSYQETQYF. The DNA of the CDR3 is TGTGCCAGCTCACCTAATTCCGGGAGCTACCAAGAGACCCAGTACTTC.

V usage is TRBV7-9 and J usage is TRBJ2-3; D perhaps matches TRBD2 (6 bases). Germline loops: CDR1 SEHNR, CDR2 FQNEAQ (reference sequence). Trimming took off 5 bases at V and 2 bases at J, with 14 bases between the two ends. The CDR3 extends over 15 amino acids. The CDR3 sequence: CASSRGNSATDTQYF. CDR3 bases: TGTGCCAGCAGCCGCGGGAATAGCGCCACAGATACGCAGTATTTT. Variable domain in full (rest from reference TRBV7-9 and TRBJ2-3): DTGVSQNPRHKITKRGQNVTFRCDPISEHNRLYWYRQTLGQGPEFLTYFQNEAQLEKSRLLSDRFSAERPKGSFSTLEIQRTEQGDSAMYLCASSRGNSATDTQYFGPGTRLTVL.

The chain carries TRBV7-2 and TRBJ2-5; 8 bases are a match to TRBD2. J lost 5 bases, V lost 5 bases, and 10 bases had no gene match. Germline-derived CDR1 and CDR2 are SGHTA and FQGNSA. CDR3 length: 15 amino acids. CDR3 in amino acids: CASSPESGGRETQYF. The DNA of the CDR3 is TGTGCCAGCAGCCCCGAAAGCGGGGGAAGGGAGACCCAGTACTTC.

The chain carries TRBV30 and TRBJ1-2; 8 positions agree with TRBD1. The V and J ends lost 0 bases and 4 bases, in that order; junction bases with no gene match: 1. This CDR3 has 13 amino acids. CDR1 is GTSNPN and CDR2 is SVGIG in the germline V gene (reference sequence). Here the CDR3 reads CAWSVQGGYGYTF. In DNA form, the CDR3 reads TGTGCCTGGAGTGTACAGGGGGGCTATGGCTACACCTTC.

The CDR3 reads CASSPGGFSGNTIYF. The CDR3 coding sequence is TGTGCCAGCAGTCCCGGGGGGTTCTCTGGAAACACCATATATTTT. The V and J genes are TRBV2 and TRBJ1-3; tentatively, D is TRBD1 (5 bases). The V gene's germline CDR1 is SNHLY and CDR2 FYNNEI. Trimming stripped 5 bases from V and 0 bases from J, with 11 bases between. CDR3 length: 15 residues. The full variable domain, with the rest looked up from reference TRBV2 and TRBJ1-3, is EPEVTQTPSHQVTQMGQEVILRCVPISNHLYFYWYRQILGQKVEFLVSFYNNEISEKSEIFDDQFSVERPDGSNFTLKIRSTKLEDSAMYFCASSPGGFSGNTIYFGEGSWLTVV.

The chain couples TRBV7-9 to TRBJ2-1; 8 positions agree with TRBD2. V dropped 0 bases and J dropped 11; count of bases not matched to a gene: 9. This CDR3 spans 15 amino acids. Germline V gene data show CDR1 as SEHNR and CDR2 as FQNEAQ (reference sequence). CDR3 nucleotide sequence: TGTGCCAGCAGCTTAGCTACCGGGACTAGTGCCCAGCAGTTCTTC. Amino acids: CASSLATGTSAQQFF.

CDR3 sequence: CASRGEDTDTQYF. The CDR3 DNA reads as TGTGCCAGCAGGGGAGAGGACACAGATACGCAGTATTTT. The V gene is TRBV28, the J gene TRBJ2-3, with D maybe TRBD2 (5 bases). The length of the CDR3 is 13 residues. Germline V gene lookup returns CDR1 MDHEN and CDR2 SYDVKM. The germline V and J ends were trimmed by 6 bases and 2 bases, with 9 bases remaining between them.

The chain couples TRBV28 to TRBJ2-5; possibly TRBD2 for D (5 bases). The ends were cut back, 8 bases at V and 5 bases at J, with 12 bases in the middle. The germline CDR1 and CDR2 sequences are MDHEN and SYDVKM. CDR3 length: 12 amino acids. The CDR3 bases are TGTGCCAGCGGGTCGGGGTCGGAGACCCAGTACTTC. Translated, it gives CASGSGSETQYF.

This clone has just one count. This chain uses TRBV4-2 with TRBJ2-2; 7 nucleotides align to TRBD2. The trim removed 0 bases at V and 1 base at J, leaving 5 bases unmatched. CDR1 and CDR2 (germline): LGHNA, YNFKEQ. The CDR3 consists of 17 residues. CDR3 in DNA: TGTGCCAGCAGCCAAGATACGAGGGAGGGGAACACCGGGGAGCTGTTTTTT. Amino acid sequence: CASSQDTREGNTGELFF.

The gene calls are TRBV7-9 and TRBJ1-2; D may be TRBD1 (5 bases). The V gene lost 3 bases and the J gene lost 8 bases, with 13 bases spanning the gap. The V gene's germline CDR1 is SEHNR and CDR2 FQNEAQ (reference sequence). This CDR3 is built from 13 residues. CDR3 nucleotide sequence: TGTGCCAGCAGCTTCATTGAGGGGCACGGCTACACCTTC. Its translation: CASSFIEGHGYTF.